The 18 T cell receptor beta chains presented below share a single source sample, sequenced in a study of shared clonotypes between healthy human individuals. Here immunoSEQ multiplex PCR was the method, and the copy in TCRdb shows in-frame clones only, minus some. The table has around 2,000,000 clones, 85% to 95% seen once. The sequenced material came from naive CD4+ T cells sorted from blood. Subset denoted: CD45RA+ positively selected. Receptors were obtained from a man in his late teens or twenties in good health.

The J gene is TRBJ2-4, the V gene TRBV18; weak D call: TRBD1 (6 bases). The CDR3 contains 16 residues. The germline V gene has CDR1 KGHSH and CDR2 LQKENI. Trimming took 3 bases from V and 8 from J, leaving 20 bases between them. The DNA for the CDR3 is TGTGCCAGCTCACCTTCTAATACAGGGCTGGAGGACATTCAGTACTTC. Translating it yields CASSPSNTGLEDIQYF.

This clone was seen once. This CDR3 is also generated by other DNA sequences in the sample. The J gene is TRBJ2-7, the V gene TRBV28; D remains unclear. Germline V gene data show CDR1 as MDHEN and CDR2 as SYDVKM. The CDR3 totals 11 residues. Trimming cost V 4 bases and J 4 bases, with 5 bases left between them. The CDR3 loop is CASSSAYEQYF. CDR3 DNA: TGTGCCAGCAGTTCCGCTTACGAGCAGTACTTC.

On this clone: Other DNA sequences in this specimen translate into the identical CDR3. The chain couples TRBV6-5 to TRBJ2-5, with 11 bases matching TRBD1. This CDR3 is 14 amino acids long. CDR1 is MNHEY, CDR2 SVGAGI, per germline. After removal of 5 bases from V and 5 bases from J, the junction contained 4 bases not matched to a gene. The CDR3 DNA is TGTGCCAGCAGTCGGACAGGGGGCTGGGAGACCCAGTACTTC. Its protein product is CASSRTGGWETQYF.

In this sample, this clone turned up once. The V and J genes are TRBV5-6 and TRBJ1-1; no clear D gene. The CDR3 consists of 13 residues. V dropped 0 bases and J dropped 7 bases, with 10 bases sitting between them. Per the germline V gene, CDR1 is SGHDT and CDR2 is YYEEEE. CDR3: CASSLGTFNEAFF. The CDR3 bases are TGTGCCAGCAGCTTGGGTACATTTAATGAAGCTTTCTTT. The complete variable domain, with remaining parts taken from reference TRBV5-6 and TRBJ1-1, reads DAGVTQSPTHLIKTRGQQVTLRCSPKSGHDTVSWYQQALGQGPQFIFQYYEEEERQRGNFPDRFSGHQFPNYSSELNVNALLLGDSALYLCASSLGTFNEAFFGQGTRLTVV.

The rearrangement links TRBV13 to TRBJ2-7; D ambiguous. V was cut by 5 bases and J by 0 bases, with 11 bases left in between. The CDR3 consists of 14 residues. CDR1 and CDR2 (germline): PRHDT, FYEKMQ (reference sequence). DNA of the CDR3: TGTGCCAGCAGCCAAGGCAGATCCTCCTACGAGCAGTACTTC. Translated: CASSQGRSSYEQYF.

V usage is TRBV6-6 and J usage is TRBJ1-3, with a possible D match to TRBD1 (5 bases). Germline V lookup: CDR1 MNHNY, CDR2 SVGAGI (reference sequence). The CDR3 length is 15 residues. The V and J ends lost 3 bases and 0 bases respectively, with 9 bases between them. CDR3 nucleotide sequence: TGTGCCAGCAGTTATACAGGCAACTCTGGAAACACCATATATTTT. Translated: CASSYTGNSGNTIYF.

The CDR3 DNA sequence: TGTGCCAGCAGCGATAACGGCGGGAGAAGCACCGGGGAGCTGTTTTTT. Protein product: CASSDNGGRSTGELFF. The chain recombines TRBV7-2 with TRBJ2-2, with 7 bases fitting TRBD2. V trimming: 5 bases; J trimming: 4 bases; junction bases outside the gene matches: 10. Germline V CDR1 and CDR2: SGHTA, FQGNSA. This CDR3 contains 16 residues.

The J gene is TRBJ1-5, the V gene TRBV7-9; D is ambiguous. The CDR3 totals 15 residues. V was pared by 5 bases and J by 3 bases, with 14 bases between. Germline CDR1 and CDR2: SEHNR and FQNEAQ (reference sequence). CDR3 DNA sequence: TGTGCCAGCAGCCCGAAAGGTGGAGACAATCAGCCCCAGCATTTT. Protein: CASSPKGGDNQPQHF.

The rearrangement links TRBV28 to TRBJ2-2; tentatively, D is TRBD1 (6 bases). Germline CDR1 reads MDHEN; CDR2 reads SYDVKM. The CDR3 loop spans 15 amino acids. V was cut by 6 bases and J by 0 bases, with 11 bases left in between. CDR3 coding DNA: TGTGCCAGCAGGTCTGGACAGACGAACACCGGGGAGCTGTTTTTT. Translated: CASRSGQTNTGELFF.

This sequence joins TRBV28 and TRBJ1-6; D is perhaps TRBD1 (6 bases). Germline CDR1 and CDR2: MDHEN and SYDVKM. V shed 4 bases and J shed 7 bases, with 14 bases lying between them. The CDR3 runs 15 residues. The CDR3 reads CASSSLGGNNSPLHF. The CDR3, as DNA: TGTGCCAGCAGTTCCCTGGGGGGCAACAATTCACCCCTCCACTTT.

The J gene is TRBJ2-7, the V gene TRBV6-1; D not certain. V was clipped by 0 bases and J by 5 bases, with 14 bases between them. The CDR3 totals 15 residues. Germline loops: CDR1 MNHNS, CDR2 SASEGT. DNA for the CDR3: TGTGCCAGCAGTGAAGCCGGGTCAGGAAAAAACGAGCAGTACTTC. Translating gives CASSEAGSGKNEQYF.

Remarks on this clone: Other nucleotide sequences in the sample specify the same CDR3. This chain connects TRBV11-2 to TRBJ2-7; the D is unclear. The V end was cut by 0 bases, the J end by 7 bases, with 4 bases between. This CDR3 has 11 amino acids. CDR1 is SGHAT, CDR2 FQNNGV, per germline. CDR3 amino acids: CASSLDREQYF. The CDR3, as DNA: TGTGCCAGCAGCTTAGACAGGGAGCAGTACTTC.

The CDR3 sequence: CASRTEPGDSNQPQHF. In DNA form, the CDR3 reads TGTGCCAGCAGGACCGAACCAGGAGATAGCAATCAGCCCCAGCATTTT. The rearrangement links TRBV2 to TRBJ1-5; D remains unclear. With 6 bases removed from V and 0 bases from J, the gap between germline ends came to 15 bases. The CDR3 sequence is 16 residues long. Germline lookup yields CDR1 SNHLY and CDR2 FYNNEI.

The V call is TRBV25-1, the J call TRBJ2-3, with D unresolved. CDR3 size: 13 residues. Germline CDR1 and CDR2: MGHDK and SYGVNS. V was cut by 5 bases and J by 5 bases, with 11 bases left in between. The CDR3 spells CASSRLTGDTQYF. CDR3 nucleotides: TGTGCCAGCAGTCGATTGACCGGAGATACGCAGTATTTT.

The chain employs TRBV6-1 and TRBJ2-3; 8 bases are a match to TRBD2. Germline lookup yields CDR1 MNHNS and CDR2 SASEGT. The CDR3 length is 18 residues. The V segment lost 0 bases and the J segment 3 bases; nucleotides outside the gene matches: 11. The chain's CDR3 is CASSEAGRTSFGTDTQYF. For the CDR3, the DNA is TGTGCCAGCAGTGAAGCGGGGAGGACTAGCTTTGGGACAGATACGCAGTATTTT.

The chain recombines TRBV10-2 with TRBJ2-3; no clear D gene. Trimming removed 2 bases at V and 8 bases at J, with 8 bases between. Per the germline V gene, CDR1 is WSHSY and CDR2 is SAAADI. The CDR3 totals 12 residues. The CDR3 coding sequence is TGCGCCAGCAGTGAGGCTTTAGGTACGCAGTATTTT. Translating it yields CASSEALGTQYF.

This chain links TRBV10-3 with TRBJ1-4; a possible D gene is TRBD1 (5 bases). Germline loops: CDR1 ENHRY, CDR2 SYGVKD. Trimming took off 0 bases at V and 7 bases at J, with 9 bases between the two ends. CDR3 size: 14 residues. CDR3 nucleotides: TGTGCCATCAGTGAGTCGACGGGGGGTGAAAAACTGTTTTTT. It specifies CAISESTGGEKLFF.

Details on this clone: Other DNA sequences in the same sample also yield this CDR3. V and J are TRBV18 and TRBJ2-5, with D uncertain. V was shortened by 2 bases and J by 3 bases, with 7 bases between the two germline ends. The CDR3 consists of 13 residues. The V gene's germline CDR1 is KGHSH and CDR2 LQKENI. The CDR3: CASSPTGKETQYF. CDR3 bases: TGTGCCAGCTCACCAACTGGAAAAGAGACCCAGTACTTC.